This TCR beta chain was sequenced during a study of blood T cell repertoires in COVID-19. Background on the study: The origin of the acute and convalescent COVID-19 samples was the United States, Italy and Spain.

Patients in Seattle were enrolled during active infection, then followed longitudinally. The CDR3 runs to 13 residues. Deletions cut 7 bases from V and 4 bases from J, with 13 bases between. Original processing methods: From reference gene primer amplification, estimates of nucleated cell counts were derived. The repertoire was sequenced with immunoSEQ multiplex PCR; TCRdb's copy has only in-frame clones and lacks some. From that table come the V and J calls and clone size; the DNA was used to work out D and trimming. The sample lists roughly 410,000 clones; approximately 89% were seen once. The sample consisted of peripheral blood. This chain joins TRBV12-3 or TRBV12-4 and TRBJ1-1; TRBD1 is a possible D gene (6 bases). The TCR originated in a woman aged 40 to 50 with COVID-19, enrolled during active disease. CDR3 coding DNA: TGTGCCAGCACAGGGAGGGGGGGCACTGAAGCTTTCTTT. Residues: CASTGRGGTEAFF.